This T cell receptor (beta chain) originates from a study of a mutant IDH1 vaccine in newly diagnosed glioma. Concerning this clone: No antigen is known for it.

Time point here: week 23, last vaccination. Every vaccine dose comprised 300 ug of mutant IDH1 20-mer peptide plus topical imiquimod. New WHO grade 3 or 4 astrocytomas that were IDH1-mutant and ATRX-lost had been found in donors. Data came from immunoSEQ multiplex PCR; TCRdb stores just in-frame clones and leaves some out. This table holds roughly 43,000 clones, approximately 84% found once. The CDR3 totals 13 residues. V was pared by 1 base and J by 8 bases, with 8 bases between. Germline CDR1 SGHAT, CDR2 FQNNGV. The chain uses TRBV11-2 and TRBJ1-4; no reliable D call. The TCR was taken from a woman in her late teens or twenties with glioma. Some clones in this sample may be carry-over from other donors' samples. Sequencing was performed on PBMCs, taken from a glioma patient whose treatment included an IDH1 peptide vaccine. The CDR3 loop is CASSLVVGEKLFF. In nucleotides, the CDR3 is TGTGCCAGCAGCTTAGTCGTGGGGGAAAAACTGTTTTTT.